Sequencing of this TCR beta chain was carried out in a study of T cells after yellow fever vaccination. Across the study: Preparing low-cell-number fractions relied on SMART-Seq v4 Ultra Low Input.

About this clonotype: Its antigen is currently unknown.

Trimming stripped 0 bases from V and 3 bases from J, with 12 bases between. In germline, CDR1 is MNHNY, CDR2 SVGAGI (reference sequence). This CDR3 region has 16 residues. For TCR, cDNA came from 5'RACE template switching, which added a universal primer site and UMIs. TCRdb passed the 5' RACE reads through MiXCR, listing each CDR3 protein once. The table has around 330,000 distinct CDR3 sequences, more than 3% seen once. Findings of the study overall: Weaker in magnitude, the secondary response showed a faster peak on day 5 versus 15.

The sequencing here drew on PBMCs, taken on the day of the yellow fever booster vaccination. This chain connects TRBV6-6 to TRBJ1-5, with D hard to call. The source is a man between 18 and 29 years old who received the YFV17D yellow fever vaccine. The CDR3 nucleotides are TGTGCCAGCAGTTACTCTCCCAGCGCACCCAATCAGCCCCAGCATTTT. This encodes CASSYSPSAPNQPQHF.